The sequence of this T cell receptor beta chain was determined in a study of radiotherapy plus CTLA-4 blockade in lung cancer (dated by TCRdb to the late 2010s). Broadly, across the study: Among the enrolled patients, about 19% had an objective response, and 31% reached disease control. The investigation overall reported the following: After treatment with radiotherapy and ipilimumab, TCR clones that came from tumors expanded in the peripheral blood. Increased serum interferon-beta after radiation, together with early dynamic changes in blood T cell clones, were reported to be the strongest predictors of response.

The study tested focal radiation therapy combined with CTLA-4 blockade (ipilimumab) in patients with chemo-refractory metastatic non-small-cell lung cancer. On this clone: Its antigen has not been determined. No base-level quality is on record; no much larger clone is a single base apart.

The cysteine opens and the phenylalanine closes a CDR3 of 14 amino acids. This entry keeps only the CDR3 DNA: 42 bases, framed from base 1. Trimming removed 3 bases from V and 4 bases from J, leaving 13 bases between the germline ends. CDR1 is given as SGHRS and CDR2 as YFSETQ, both from the germline V gene. The protocol used for the library was the immunoSEQ multiplex PCR assay. TCRdb mirrors the immuneACCESS table, restricted to in-frame sequences. Some clones are absent from its copies; in checked studies, under half trace to an unresolved V gene, and the reason for the others is unknown. This sample gives fewer than 55,000 clones in total; roughly 84% of them show up just once. In total, the top ten clones hold about a quarter of the sample.

Here the sequenced sample was peripheral blood, taken from a patient treated with radiotherapy plus ipilimumab. The chain uses TRBV5-1 and TRBJ2-5; matching of 6 bases hints at TRBD1 as the D gene. This receptor was obtained from a human donor with non-small cell lung cancer whose response to radiotherapy plus ipilimumab could not be evaluated. The DNA is as follows: TGCGCCAGCAGCTCCACAGGGTTCGGAGAGACCCAGTACTTC. The encoded protein is CASSSTGFGETQYF. With the portions outside the CDR3 filled from the reference TRBV5-1 and TRBJ2-5 genes, the complete variable region becomes KAGVTQTPRYLIKTRGQQVTLSCSPISGHRSVSWYQQTPGQGLQFLFEYFSETQRNKGNFPGRFSGRQFSNSRSEMNVSTLELGDSALYLCASSSTGFGETQYFGPGTRLLVL.